This T cell receptor (beta chain) comes out of a study of patients and donors after allogeneic stem cell transplantation. Trimming stripped 1 base from V and 9 bases from J, with 10 bases between. The CDR3 is 12 residues long. Germline assignment: CDR1 GTSNPN and CDR2 SVGIG (reference sequence). Each CDR3 protein is one row after TCRdb ran MiXCR on the RT-PCR reads. Seen here are 900,000 to 1,000,000 distinct CDR3 sequences, approximately 19% observed once, and the top ten hold 5% to 6.5%. Sample: blood, either unsorted or a sorted T cell fraction (not recorded which). The gene calls are TRBV30 and TRBJ2-1; tentatively, D is TRBD2 (5 bases). The TCR sequence derives from a human donor who was either an allogeneic HSCT recipient or a stem cell or donor lymphocyte infusion donor (not recorded which). It is not recorded whose cells these are; they may come from a transplant donor. The CDR3 DNA follows: TGTGCCTGGAGTGGTCGGGGAGTTGAGCAGTTCTTC. This codes for CAWSGRGVEQFF.